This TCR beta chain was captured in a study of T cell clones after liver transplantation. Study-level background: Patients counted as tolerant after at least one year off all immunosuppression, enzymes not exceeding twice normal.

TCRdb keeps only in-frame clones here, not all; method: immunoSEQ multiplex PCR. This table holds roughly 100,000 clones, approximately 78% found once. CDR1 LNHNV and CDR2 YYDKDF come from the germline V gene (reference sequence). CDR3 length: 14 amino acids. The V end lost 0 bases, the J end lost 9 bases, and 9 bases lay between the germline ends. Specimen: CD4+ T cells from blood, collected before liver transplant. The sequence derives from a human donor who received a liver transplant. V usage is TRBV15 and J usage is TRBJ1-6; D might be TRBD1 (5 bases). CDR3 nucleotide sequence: TGTGCCACCAGCAGAGACAGGGCACGTTCACCCCTCCACTTT. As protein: CATSRDRARSPLHF.